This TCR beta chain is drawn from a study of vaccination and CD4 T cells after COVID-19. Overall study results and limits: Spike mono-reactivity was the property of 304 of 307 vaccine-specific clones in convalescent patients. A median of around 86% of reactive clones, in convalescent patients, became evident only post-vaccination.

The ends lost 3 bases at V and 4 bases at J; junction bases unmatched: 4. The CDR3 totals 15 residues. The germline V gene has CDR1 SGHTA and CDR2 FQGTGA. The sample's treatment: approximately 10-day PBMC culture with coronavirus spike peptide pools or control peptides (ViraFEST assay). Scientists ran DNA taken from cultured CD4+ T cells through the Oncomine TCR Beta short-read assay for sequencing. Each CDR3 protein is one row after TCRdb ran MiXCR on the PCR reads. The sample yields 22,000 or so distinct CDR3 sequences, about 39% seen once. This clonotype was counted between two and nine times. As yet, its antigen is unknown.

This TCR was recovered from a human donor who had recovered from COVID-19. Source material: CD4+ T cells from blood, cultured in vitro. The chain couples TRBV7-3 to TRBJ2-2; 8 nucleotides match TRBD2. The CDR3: CASSFIGGATGELFF. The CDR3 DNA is TGTGCCAGCAGCTTCATCGGGGGGGCCACCGGGGAGCTGTTTTTT.